The T cell receptor (beta chain) described here comes from a study of blood T cell repertoires in COVID-19. Study-wide context: In each case, the material was cDNA or gDNA derived from T cells, B-cell-depleted T cells, or PBMCs.

Sequencing was performed with immunoSEQ multiplex PCR; in TCRdb, only in-frame clones are kept and a portion is missing. The sample lists around 230,000 clones, 70% to 90% occurring once. This clone came up many times. This CDR3 is 15 amino acids long. The V gene end was trimmed by 1 base and the J gene end by 8 bases; junction bases not matched to a gene: 7. Per the germline V gene, CDR1 is SEHNR and CDR2 is FQNEAQ (reference sequence). This receptor was taken from a woman between 70 and 85 years old with active or convalescent COVID-19. This rearrangement joins TRBV7-9 to TRBJ1-4; 7 bases are shared with TRBD1. Sequenced: peripheral blood. The CDR3 sequence: CASSLGTGRTEKLFF. CDR3 coding DNA: TGTGCCAGCAGCTTAGGGACAGGCCGAACGGAAAAACTGTTTTTT.